One and the same sample provided the 15 T cell receptor beta chains below, sequenced in a study of T cells in Graves' hyperthyroidism and ophthalmopathy. From RNA transcripts, TCR beta CDR3 regions were amplified. The HTBI primer set served for first-round RT-PCR of the TCR CDR3. One entry per CDR3 protein results from TCRdb running MiXCR on the multiplex PCR reads. In the table there are 300,000 to 350,000 distinct CDR3 sequences, around a sixth of which are singletons. The sample comprised blood. These receptors all stem from a woman aged 45 to 65 with Graves' hyperthyroidism.

The V and J genes are TRBV5-1 and TRBJ2-1; 9 nucleotides align to TRBD1. This CDR3 is 14 amino acids long. From germline, CDR1 is SGHRS and CDR2 YFSETQ. Trimming cost V 0 bases and J 9 bases; bases outside gene matches: 4. CDR3 in DNA: TGCGCCAGCAGCTTGGAACAGGGGGCTACTGAGCAGTTCTTC. It is translated as CASSLEQGATEQFF. Combining the CDR3 with reference TRBV5-1 and TRBJ2-1 gives the whole variable domain KAGVTQTPRYLIKTRGQQVTLSCSPISGHRSVSWYQQTPGQGLQFLFEYFSETQRNKGNFPGRFSGRQFSNSRSEMNVSTLELGDSALYLCASSLEQGATEQFFGPGTRLTVL.

This clonotype was recorded many times. The rearrangement links TRBV5-6 to TRBJ2-2; 7 bases are shared with TRBD2. J was trimmed by 5 bases and V by 0 bases; bases with no gene match: 7. The length of the CDR3 is 16 residues. Germline CDR1 and CDR2: SGHDT and YYEEEE. CDR3 amino acids: CASSLDFLAETGELFF. The CDR3 coding sequence is TGTGCCAGCAGCTTGGATTTCCTAGCGGAGACCGGGGAGCTGTTTTTT. Full variable domain (remainder filled in from reference TRBV5-6 and TRBJ2-2): DAGVTQSPTHLIKTRGQQVTLRCSPKSGHDTVSWYQQALGQGPQFIFQYYEEEERQRGNFPDRFSGHQFPNYSSELNVNALLLGDSALYLCASSLDFLAETGELFFGEGSRLTVL.

The chain is built from TRBV7-3 and TRBJ2-2; weak D call: TRBD2 (7 bases). Trimming cost V 6 bases and J 6 bases, with 20 bases left between them. CDR3 length equals 16 residues. Per the germline V gene, CDR1 is SGHTA and CDR2 is FQGTGA. This CDR3 reads CASSWRGGPESGELFF. The CDR3 nucleotides read TGTGCCAGCAGTTGGAGGGGGGGACCGGAGTCCGGGGAGCTGTTTTTT.

This clonotype was counted at least ten times. This chain joins TRBV11-3 and TRBJ2-3; D uncertain. The CDR3 extends over 15 amino acids. Germline V gene lookup returns CDR1 SGHNT and CDR2 YENEEA. With 4 bases removed from V and 6 bases from J, the gap between germline ends came to 17 bases. Written as DNA, the CDR3 is TGTGCCAGCAGCTCCATCCTGGACGGTTCGGATACGCAGTATTTT. Protein sequence: CASSSILDGSDTQYF.

The rearrangement uses TRBV7-2 and TRBJ2-1; D unresolved. CDR1 is SGHTA, CDR2 FQGNSA, per germline. The ends were cut back, 5 bases at V and 9 bases at J, with 17 bases in the middle. This CDR3 contains 14 residues. In nucleotides, the CDR3 is TGTGCCAGCAGCCCCCCCGTCGCTATTGGTGAGCAGTTCTTC. This sequence encodes CASSPPVAIGEQFF.

The table lists this clonotype with many counts. The J gene is TRBJ2-3, the V gene TRBV6-1, with unresolved D. The CDR3 extends over 13 amino acids. Germline CDR1 is MNHNS and CDR2 is SASEGT. V dropped 4 bases and J dropped 2 bases, with 7 bases sitting between them. The CDR3 protein is CASSASHTDTQYF. In nucleotides, the CDR3 is TGTGCCAGCAGTGCAAGCCACACAGATACGCAGTATTTT.

The chain combines TRBV27 with TRBJ2-2, with D hard to call. V lost 5 bases and J lost 1, with 5 bases in between. CDR1 is MNHEY, CDR2 SMNVEV, per germline (reference sequence). The CDR3 length is 13 residues. The CDR3 bases are TGTGCCAGCAGTCCGGTGAACACCGGGGAGCTGTTTTTT. Residues: CASSPVNTGELFF.

This clonotype appeared many times. The V and J genes are TRBV7-8 and TRBJ2-7, with 14 bases that match TRBD2. V was clipped by 4 bases and J by 0 bases; unmatched bases: 11. The CDR3 covers 19 residues. Germline CDR1 SGHVS, CDR2 FQNEAQ. The CDR3 nucleotides read TGTGCCAGCAGCTCCGGTGCGGGACTAGCGGGAGCACGCTCCTACGAGCAGTACTTC. It specifies CASSSGAGLAGARSYEQYF.

This clonotype has a count of ten or more. V is TRBV12-3 or TRBV12-4 and J is TRBJ2-1, with 12 bases fitting TRBD2. The CDR3 is made up of 15 amino acids. Trimming cost V 5 bases and J 7 bases; bases outside gene matches: 6. The CDR3 DNA is TGTGCCAGCAGTCCGACTAGCGGGGGCACGAATGAGCAGTTCTTC. Its protein product is CASSPTSGGTNEQFF.

This clonotype was seen a handful of times. This rearrangement joins TRBV6-1 to TRBJ2-4; perhaps TRBD2 as D (6 bases). Germline V gives CDR1 MNHNS, CDR2 SASEGT. Trimming removed 3 bases at V and 3 bases at J, with 12 bases between. The CDR3 totals 15 residues. The CDR3 DNA follows: TGTGCCAGCAGTGACCTCTCGGGGGTCAAAAACATTCAGTACTTC. Amino acid sequence: CASSDLSGVKNIQYF.

In its sample, this clonotype was seen a few times. V usage is TRBV7-9 and J usage is TRBJ1-3; D may be TRBD1 (5 bases). The length of the CDR3 is 15 residues. Germline lookup yields CDR1 SEHNR and CDR2 FQNEAQ (reference sequence). The germline V and J ends were trimmed by 3 bases and 2 bases, with 11 bases remaining between them. The CDR3 bases are TGTGCCAGCAGCTTCCGCGGGACTGCTGGAAACACCATATATTTT. It yields the protein CASSFRGTAGNTIYF.

This clonotype was picked up one time. With a much larger clone just one base away, this may be a read error. This chain joins TRBV20-1 and TRBJ2-7; TRBD2 is a possible D gene (5 bases). Between the trimmed V and J ends, which lost 2 bases and 2 bases, there was a span of 10 bases. The germline CDR1 and CDR2 sequences are DFQATT and SNEGSKA (reference sequence). CDR3 length: 13 residues. CDR3 coding DNA: TGCAGTGCTAGATTCCGGCGGGCCTACGAGCAGTACTTC. Amino acids: CSARFRRAYEQYF.

The rearrangement joins TRBV7-8 to TRBJ1-1; 10 nucleotides line up with TRBD1. V shed 5 bases, J shed 1 base, and the junction held 4 bases outside the gene matches. Germline CDR1 reads SGHVS; CDR2 reads FQNEAQ. This CDR3 is built from 15 residues. The CDR3 sequence: CASSRTGGQNTEAFF. In nucleotides, the CDR3 is TGTGCCAGCAGCCGGACAGGGGGGCAGAACACTGAAGCTTTCTTT.

This clonotype was seen many times. The chain uses TRBV3-1 and TRBJ1-1; D is undetermined. This CDR3 is 11 amino acids long. Germline-derived CDR1 and CDR2 are LGHDT and YNNKEL (reference sequence). The germline V and J ends were trimmed by 7 bases and 5 bases, with 8 bases remaining between them. The CDR3 is CASTSGTEAFF. DNA of the CDR3: TGTGCCAGCACCTCGGGTACTGAAGCTTTCTTT.

This clonotype was seen ten or more times. The chain joins TRBV20-1 to TRBJ1-1, with TRBD1 as a possible D gene (5 bases). CDR1 and CDR2 (germline): DFQATT, SNEGSKA (reference sequence). This CDR3 spans 14 amino acids. In DNA, the CDR3 is TGCAGCGCAAGCCCGACAGTCATGAACACTGAAGCTTTCTTT. Translation: CSASPTVMNTEAFF.